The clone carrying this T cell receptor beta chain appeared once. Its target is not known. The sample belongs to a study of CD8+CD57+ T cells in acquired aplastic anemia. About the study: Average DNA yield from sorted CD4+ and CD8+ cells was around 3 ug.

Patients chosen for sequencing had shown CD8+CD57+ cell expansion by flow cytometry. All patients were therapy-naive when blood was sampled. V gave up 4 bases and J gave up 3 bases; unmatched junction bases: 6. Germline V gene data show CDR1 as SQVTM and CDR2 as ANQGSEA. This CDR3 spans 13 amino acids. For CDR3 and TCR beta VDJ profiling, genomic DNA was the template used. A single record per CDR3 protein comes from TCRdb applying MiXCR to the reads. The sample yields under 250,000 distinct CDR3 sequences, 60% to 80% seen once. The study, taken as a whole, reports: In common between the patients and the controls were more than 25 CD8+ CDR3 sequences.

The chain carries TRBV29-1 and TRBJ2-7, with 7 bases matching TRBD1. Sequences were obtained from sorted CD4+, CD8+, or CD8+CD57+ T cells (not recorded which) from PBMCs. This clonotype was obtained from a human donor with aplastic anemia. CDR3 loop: CSVASGQDYEQYF. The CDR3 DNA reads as TGCAGCGTTGCCAGCGGACAGGACTACGAGCAGTACTTC.